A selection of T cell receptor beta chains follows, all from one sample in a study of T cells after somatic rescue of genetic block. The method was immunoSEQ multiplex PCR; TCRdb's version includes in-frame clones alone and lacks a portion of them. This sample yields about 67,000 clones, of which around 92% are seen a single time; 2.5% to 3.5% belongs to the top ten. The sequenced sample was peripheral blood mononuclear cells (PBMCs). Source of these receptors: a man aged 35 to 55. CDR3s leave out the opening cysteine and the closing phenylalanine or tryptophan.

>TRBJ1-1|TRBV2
ASGKTGVSTEAF
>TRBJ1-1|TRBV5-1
ASSSTGGNTEAF
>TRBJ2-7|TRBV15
ATSPDRQTTYEQY
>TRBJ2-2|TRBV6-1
ASSEGVGPLNTGELF
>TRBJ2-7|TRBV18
ASSPPGTGLDEQY
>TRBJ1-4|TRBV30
AWSPDSLNEKLF
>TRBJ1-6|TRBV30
AWSALGGQGVSSPLH
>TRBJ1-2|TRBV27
ASSLFADSLRDTYTNYGYT
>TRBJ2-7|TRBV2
ASSEKGYYEQY
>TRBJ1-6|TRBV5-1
ASSRNPTDYNSPLH
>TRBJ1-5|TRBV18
ASSPGPNQPQH
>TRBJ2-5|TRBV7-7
ASSPQGQTKETQY
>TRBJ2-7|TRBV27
ASSFEASGTEY
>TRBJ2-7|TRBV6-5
ASSYSIQGVYEQY
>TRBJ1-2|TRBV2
ASSGGPYYGYT
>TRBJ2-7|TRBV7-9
ASSSTGGKSGEQY
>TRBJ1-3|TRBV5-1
ASSLVSMGTGNTIY